These 11 T cell receptor beta chains came from one sample sequenced in a study of blood T cell repertoires in COVID-19 (TCRdb year 2020). Receptor libraries were prepared by the immunoSEQ multiplex PCR assay. This is the immuneACCESS table as TCRdb keeps it, with only in-frame sequences that have V and J called. A part of the clones is gone; compared with another copy, unresolved V genes explain less than half, and the rest is unexplained. The sample has 250,000 to 300,000 clones on record, approximately 91% of them singletons. The ten most abundant clones make up about an eighth of the sample. Sequenced material: peripheral blood. These receptors were obtained from an older woman with acute or convalescent COVID-19.

The V call is TRBV5-4, the J call TRBJ1-2; D ambiguous. The CDR3 length is 15 residues. Trimming took 3 bases from V and 1 from J, leaving 13 bases between them. CDR1 is SGHNT, CDR2 YYREEE, per germline (reference sequence). CDR3 in DNA: TGTGCCAGCAGCTCACCTCAATCGGGTAACTATGGCTACACCTTC. Translating it yields CASSSPQSGNYGYTF. The full variable domain, its missing parts supplied by reference TRBV5-4 and TRBJ1-2, is ETGVTQSPTHLIKTRGQQVTLRCSSQSGHNTVSWYQQALGQGPQFIFQYYREEENGRGNFPPRFSGLQFPNYSSELNVNALELDDSALYLCASSSPQSGNYGYTFGSGTRLTVV.

This chain uses TRBV27 with TRBJ1-4, with D possibly being TRBD1 (5 bases). Trimming cost V 5 bases and J 4 bases, with 11 bases left between them. The CDR3 has 14 amino acids. Germline-derived CDR1 and CDR2 are MNHEY and SMNVEV (reference sequence). CDR3 residues: CASSGGADNEKLFF. The DNA for the CDR3 is TGTGCCAGCAGTGGTGGGGCAGATAATGAAAAACTGTTTTTT.

This clone was recorded a few times. V usage is TRBV5-5 and J usage is TRBJ1-5; 7 bases fit TRBD1. The CDR3 length is 13 residues. After removal of 3 bases from V and 6 bases from J, the junction contained 3 bases not matched to a gene. Germline V CDR1 and CDR2: SGHKS, YYEKEE (reference sequence). CDR3 bases: TGTGCCAGCAGCTCGACAGGGACTCAGCCCCAGCATTTT. This codes for CASSSTGTQPQHF. Full variable domain (missing parts from reference TRBV5-5 and TRBJ1-5): DAGVTQSPTHLIKTRGQQVTLRCSPISGHKSVSWYQQVLGQGPQFIFQYYEKEERGRGNFPDRFSARQFPNYSSELNVNALLLGDSALYLCASSSTGTQPQHFGDGTRLSIL.

The V gene is TRBV11-3, the J gene TRBJ2-1; 9 bases map to TRBD1. Germline lookup yields CDR1 SGHNT and CDR2 YENEEA. This CDR3 has 15 amino acids. V lost 5 bases to trimming and J lost 9 bases; unmatched junction nucleotides: 11. The CDR3 here is CASSPRTGELGEQFF. The DNA for the CDR3 is TGTGCCAGCAGCCCACGGACAGGGGAATTGGGTGAGCAGTTCTTC.

The sample holds one count of this clone. This rearrangement joins TRBV11-2 to TRBJ2-1; 8 nucleotides align to TRBD2. The J segment lost 4 bases and the V segment lost 0 bases, leaving 11 bases of the junction unmatched. Germline assignment: CDR1 SGHAT and CDR2 FQNNGV. This CDR3 region has 18 residues. CDR3 sequence (DNA): TGTGCCAGCAGCTTAGATCTTTACGGGAGGGCCAATTACAATGAGCAGTTCTTC. It translates to CASSLDLYGRANYNEQFF.

CDR3 region: CASRLTASTEAFF. CDR3 coding DNA: TGTGCCAGCAGACTAACTGCGAGCACTGAAGCTTTCTTT. V gene TRBV5-6 combines with J gene TRBJ1-1; D gene ambiguous. Trimming took 5 bases from V and 4 from J, leaving 12 bases between them. CDR1 is SGHDT, CDR2 YYEEEE, per germline. There are 13 residues in the CDR3.

As for this clone: Other DNA sequences within the sample encode an identical CDR3. The V gene is TRBV7-2, the J gene TRBJ1-4; TRBD1 agrees at 7 bases. The V segment lost 4 bases and the J segment 0 bases; nucleotides outside the gene matches: 2. The CDR3 spans 15 residues. The germline V gene has CDR1 SGHTA and CDR2 FQGNSA. In DNA form, the CDR3 reads TGTGCCAGCAGCTCCCAGGGGGCAACTAATGAAAAACTGTTTTTT. Translated, it gives CASSSQGATNEKLFF.

This chain uses TRBV11-2 with TRBJ2-6; D ambiguous. Trimming left V 3 bases short and J 0 bases short, with 6 bases between. The CDR3 has 15 amino acids. The germline CDR1 and CDR2 sequences are SGHAT and FQNNGV. The CDR3 is CASSLSLSGANVLTF. The CDR3 nucleotides are TGTGCCAGCAGCTTGTCCCTCTCTGGGGCCAACGTCCTGACTTTC.

This clone was picked up one time. The chain is built from TRBV3-1 (or the pseudogene TRBV3-2) and TRBJ2-7; TRBD2 agrees at 10 bases. This CDR3 region has 15 residues. Germline CDR1 LGHDT, CDR2 YNNKEL (reference sequence). V dropped 4 bases and J dropped 0; count of bases not matched to a gene: 3. The CDR3 bases are TGTGCCAGCAGCCTCGGACTAGCGGACTCCTACGAGCAGTACTTC. Translating it yields CASSLGLADSYEQYF.

As regards this clone: Other DNA sequences in the same sample also yield this CDR3. This sequence joins TRBV28 and TRBJ1-1; the D is unclear. V was cut by 2 bases and J by 0 bases, with 7 bases left in between. Germline V gene data show CDR1 as MDHEN and CDR2 as SYDVKM. This CDR3 region has 14 residues. In nucleotides, the CDR3 is TGTGCCAGCAGTTTAGCCGGGATGAACACTGAAGCTTTCTTT. This codes for CASSLAGMNTEAFF.

V usage is TRBV3-1 (or the pseudogene TRBV3-2) and J usage is TRBJ2-1, with D perhaps matching TRBD2 (6 bases). Trimming took off 1 base at V and 8 bases at J, with 15 bases between the two ends. CDR3 length: 15 residues. CDR1 LGHDT and CDR2 YNNKEL come from the germline V gene (reference sequence). CDR3 sequence reads: CASSQGLGHFDEQFF. The CDR3 nucleotides are TGTGCCAGCAGCCAAGGACTAGGACACTTTGATGAGCAGTTCTTC.